The clone carrying this T cell receptor beta chain has at least ten counts. Its antigen is not known. This CDR3 is 12 amino acids long. V shed 5 bases and J shed 7 bases, with 11 bases lying between them. MiXCR, run by TCRdb on the 5' RACE reads, gives a single entry per CDR3 protein. The table shows a few hundred thousand distinct CDR3 sequences, with approximately 8% occurring only once. The sample is drawn from a study of CD8 T cells in ankylosing spondylitis. The study, taken as a whole, reports: Among TCR beta sequences, a motif of several highly homologous variants appeared characteristic of ankylosing spondylitis blood. Some of these motif variants have turned up before, in reports on reactive arthritis synovial fluid and blood.

V is TRBV12-3 or TRBV12-4 and J is TRBJ1-2; maybe TRBD1 (6 bases). The sequencing sample was made of blood, either unsorted or a sorted T cell fraction (not recorded which). This TCR came from a male donor with ankylosing spondylitis. CDR3 amino acids: CASSAHRVGYTF. In DNA, the CDR3 is TGTGCCAGCAGTGCACACAGGGTTGGCTACACCTTC.